This TCR beta chain stems from a study of T cells in Graves' hyperthyroidism and ophthalmopathy. RNA transcripts gave rise to amplified TCR beta CDR3 regions. Using the HTBI primer set, a first-round RT-PCR was run on the TCR CDR3. TCRdb itself ran the multiplex PCR reads through MiXCR, one entry per CDR3 protein. The sample has a few hundred thousand distinct CDR3 sequences, roughly 13% seen once; the top ten hold 5.8%. This CDR3 contains 17 residues. Trimming removed 4 bases at V and 6 bases at J, with 25 bases between. The V gene's germline CDR1 is DFQATT and CDR2 SNEGSKA (reference sequence). The sample holds a few counts of this clonotype. Not enrolled were patients with uncontrolled infection, other autoimmune disease, pregnancy or lactation. Based on clinical symptoms, serum thyroxine and TRAb, thyroid ultrasound and orbital computed tomography, diagnoses were reached. A sample of blood taken at first hyperthyroidism diagnosis preceded any ophthalmopathy symptoms.

This sequence was found in a woman in her twenties or thirties with Graves' hyperthyroidism that later progressed to Graves' ophthalmopathy. Sequencing was performed on blood. This chain joins TRBV20-1 and TRBJ2-1; D may correspond to TRBD1 or TRBD2 (7 bases each). Here the CDR3 reads CSATGGGDGTAGNEQFF. The DNA of the CDR3 is TGCAGTGCTACAGGGGGAGGGGACGGAACCGCGGGCAATGAGCAGTTCTTC.